The entry that follows covers one T cell receptor beta chain sequence. What it binds is unknown. TCRdb ran MiXCR on the RT-PCR reads and lists one entry per CDR3 protein. Here the sample spans 540,000 or so distinct CDR3 sequences, 10% to 15% being singletons. J was trimmed by 7 bases and V by 3 bases; bases with no gene match: 12. Germline V gives CDR1 DFQATT, CDR2 SNEGSKA (reference sequence). CDR3 length equals 16 residues. The data originate from a study of response to subunit inactivated influenza vaccine. Study conclusions and caveats: The authors put forward the suggestion that each seasonal influenza vaccination may bring in only a limited number of new T cells.

This material consisted of PBMCs from blood, taken more than 35 days after vaccination. The gene calls are TRBV20-1 and TRBJ2-1, with 10 bases that match TRBD1. The source is a man aged 50 or older who received an inactivated influenza vaccine. In nucleotides, the CDR3 is TGCAGTGCTAGCCCCACCGGGACAGGGGCCCGAAATGAGCAGTTCTTC. This codes for CSASPTGTGARNEQFF.